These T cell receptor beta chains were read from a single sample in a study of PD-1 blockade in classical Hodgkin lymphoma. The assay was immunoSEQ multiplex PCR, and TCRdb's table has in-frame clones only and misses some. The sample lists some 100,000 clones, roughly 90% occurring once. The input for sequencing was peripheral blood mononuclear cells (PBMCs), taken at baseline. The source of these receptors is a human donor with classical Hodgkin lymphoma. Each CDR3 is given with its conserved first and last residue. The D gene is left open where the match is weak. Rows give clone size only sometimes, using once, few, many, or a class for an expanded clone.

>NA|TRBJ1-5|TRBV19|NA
CASRSPGQYSNQPQHF
TGTGCCAGTAGAAGTCCAGGGCAATATAGCAATCAGCCCCAGCATTTT
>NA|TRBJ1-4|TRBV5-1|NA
CASSPLALGGNEKLFF
TGCGCCAGCAGCCCTTTGGCTCTTGGGGGAAATGAAAAACTGTTTTTT
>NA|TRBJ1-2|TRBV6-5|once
CASSYSGRAWGYTF
TGTGCCAGCAGTTACTCTGGCAGGGCTTGGGGCTACACCTTC
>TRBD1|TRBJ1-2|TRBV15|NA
CATSRVTGTGANYGYTF
TGTGCCACCAGCAGAGTAACCGGGACAGGGGCTAACTATGGCTACACCTTC
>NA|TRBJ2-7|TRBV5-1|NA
CASSIGPGAYEQYF
TGCGCCAGCAGCATTGGCCCGGGCGCTTACGAGCAGTACTTC
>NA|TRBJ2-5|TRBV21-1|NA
CASSKVLVGRASETQYF
TGTGCCAGCAGCAAAGTTCTAGTCGGGAGGGCCAGTGAGACCCAGTACTTC
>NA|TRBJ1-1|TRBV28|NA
CASTRGGRDTEAFF
TGTGCCAGCACCCGGGGGGGCAGGGACACTGAAGCTTTCTTT
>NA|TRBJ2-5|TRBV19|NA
CASSKPGHRETQYF
TGTGCCAGTAGCAAACCGGGACACCGAGAGACCCAGTACTTC
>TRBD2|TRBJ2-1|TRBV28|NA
CASSLPRGLAGVSEQFF
TGTGCCAGCAGTTTACCCAGAGGACTAGCGGGAGTCAGTGAGCAGTTCTTC
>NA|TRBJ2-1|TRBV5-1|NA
CASSLDPNEQFF
TGCGCCAGCAGCTTAGACCCGAATGAGCAGTTCTTC
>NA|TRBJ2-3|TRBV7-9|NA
CASSPNTDTQYF
TGTGCCAGCAGCCCGAACACGGATACGCAGTATTTT
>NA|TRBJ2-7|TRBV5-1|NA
CASSLLASVAIRYEQYF
TGCGCCAGCAGCTTGTTAGCTAGCGTAGCAATCCGGTACGAGCAGTACTTC
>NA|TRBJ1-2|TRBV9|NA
CASSVAAGTYGYTF
TGTGCCAGCAGCGTAGCTGCGGGAACCTATGGCTACACCTTC
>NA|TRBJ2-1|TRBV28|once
CASSWSLYNEQFF
TGTGCCAGCAGTTGGAGCCTGTACAATGAGCAGTTCTTC
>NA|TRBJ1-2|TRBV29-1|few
CSVEGHPNYGYTF
TGCAGCGTTGAAGGACATCCCAACTATGGCTACACCTTC